Below are 24 T cell receptor beta chains sequenced from a single sample in a study of blood T cell repertoires in COVID-19. Measured with immunoSEQ multiplex PCR; TCRdb has only the in-frame clones, and not every one. The sample consists of around 150,000 clones, roughly 90% of them appearing once. The sequencing input was PBMCs or T cells enriched from blood (not recorded which). Every receptor here comes from a woman between 45 and 60 years old who had recovered from COVID-19.

V gene TRBV2 combines with J gene TRBJ2-7, with TRBD1 matching over 8 bases. Looked up from germline, CDR1 is SNHLY and CDR2 is FYNNEI. This CDR3 spans 15 amino acids. The J segment lost 1 base and the V segment lost 7 bases, leaving 9 bases of the junction unmatched. In DNA form, the CDR3 reads TGTGCCAGCACCAACGACAGGGGAAGGTCCTACGAGCAGTACTTC. It translates to CASTNDRGRSYEQYF.

The chain has TRBV5-5 and TRBJ2-5, with D maybe TRBD2 (6 bases). V was shortened by 7 bases and J by 5 bases, with 18 bases between the two germline ends. CDR3 length: 14 amino acids. From germline, CDR1 is SGHKS and CDR2 YYEKEE (reference sequence). The DNA of the CDR3 is TGTGCCAGCGAAATAAGGGGTGCGGGGGAGACCCAGTACTTC. Its translation: CASEIRGAGETQYF.

The V call is TRBV3-1 (or the pseudogene TRBV3-2), the J call TRBJ2-5; TRBD2 agrees at 7 bases. CDR1 and CDR2 (germline): LGHDT, YNNKEL (reference sequence). J lost 5 bases, V lost 2 bases, and 5 bases had no gene match. There are 14 residues in the CDR3. Written as DNA, the CDR3 is TGTGCCAGCAGCCAACGGGCGGGGGTGGAGACCCAGTACTTC. Protein sequence: CASSQRAGVETQYF.

The chain carries TRBV5-1 and TRBJ2-1, with TRBD2 identical over 10 bases. Germline CDR1 SGHRS, CDR2 YFSETQ. Trimming removed 1 base from V and 6 bases from J; junction bases left unmatched: 7. There are 16 residues in the CDR3. The CDR3 nucleotides are TGCGCCAGCAGCTTGTCTAGCGGGGGACCAAGCAATGAGCAGTTCTTC. It is translated as CASSLSSGGPSNEQFF.

V is TRBV19 and J is TRBJ2-5; a weak D match, TRBD1 (5 bases). CDR3 length: 14 amino acids. Germline CDR1 and CDR2: LNHDA and SQIVND (reference sequence). Trimming shortened V by 1 base and J by 2 bases, and 8 bases separated the two germline ends. The CDR3: CASSIGQFQETQYF. The CDR3 nucleotides read TGTGCCAGTAGTATAGGACAGTTTCAAGAGACCCAGTACTTC.

For the CDR3, the DNA is TGCGCCAGCGGCGTATCGACAGGATTCCACGAGCAGTACTTC. It translates to CASGVSTGFHEQYF. The chain recombines TRBV5-1 with TRBJ2-7, with a possible D match to TRBD1 (6 bases). With 7 bases removed from V and 5 bases from J, the gap between germline ends came to 19 bases. Germline V gene sequence: CDR1 SGHRS, CDR2 YFSETQ. This CDR3 has 14 residues.

The V call is TRBV7-9, the J call TRBJ1-1, with TRBD1 identical over 10 bases. CDR1 and CDR2 (germline): SEHNR, FQNEAQ (reference sequence). The CDR3 consists of 13 residues. The V gene end was trimmed by 4 bases and the J gene end by 11 bases; junction bases not matched to a gene: 7. The CDR3 DNA reads as TGTGCCAGCAGCTCTAGACAGGGGGCGCATGCTTTCTTT. The encoded protein is CASSSRQGAHAFF.

This CDR3 is CASRTHRAVNEKLFF. The CDR3 DNA is TGTGCCAGTAGGACTCACAGGGCCGTCAATGAAAAACTGTTTTTT. The chain is built from TRBV19 and TRBJ1-4, with a tentative D call TRBD1 (6 bases). Trimming removed 6 bases at V and 5 bases at J, with 16 bases between. Germline values: CDR1 LNHDA, CDR2 SQIVND (reference sequence). The CDR3 has 15 amino acids.

Comment on this clone: Germline and junction disagree at one end, which may indicate a read error. V and J are TRBV3-1 (or the pseudogene TRBV3-2) and TRBJ2-7; TRBD2 might be the D (6 bases). The V gene's germline CDR1 is LGHDT and CDR2 YNNKEL (reference sequence). This CDR3 comprises 13 residues. The CDR3 loop reads CASSQPSARGFIF. The CDR3 DNA reads as TGTGCCAGCAGCCAACCCTCCGCACGGGGGTTCATCTTC.

The V gene is TRBV7-2, the J gene TRBJ1-2; D might be TRBD1 (6 bases). Trimming took off 8 bases at V and 6 bases at J, with 16 bases between the two ends. This CDR3 has 13 residues. Germline V gives CDR1 SGHTA, CDR2 FQGNSA. CDR3 DNA: TGTGCCAGCGGCAAGGACAGCGCTGATGGCTACACCTTC. It encodes CASGKDSADGYTF.

This rearrangement joins TRBV5-4 to TRBJ2-7; 7 bases map to TRBD1. CDR1 is SGHNT and CDR2 is YYREEE in the germline V gene (reference sequence). Trimming cost V 6 bases and J 2 bases; bases outside gene matches: 8. The length of the CDR3 is 14 residues. The DNA of the CDR3 is TGTGCCAGCAAGGACCGGGACAGCGCCTACGAGCAGTACTTC. Protein sequence: CASKDRDSAYEQYF.

The chain links TRBV5-6 to TRBJ2-1; a possible D gene is TRBD2 (5 bases). CDR1 is SGHDT and CDR2 is YYEEEE in the germline V gene. The V gene lost 4 bases and the J gene lost 7 bases, with 21 bases spanning the gap. This CDR3 comprises 16 residues. The CDR3 loop is CASSPGRSSKNNEQFF. CDR3 nucleotide sequence: TGTGCCAGCAGCCCCGGTCGGTCTAGCAAGAATAATGAGCAGTTCTTC.

The V gene is TRBV6-5, the J gene TRBJ2-7; 7 bases are a match to TRBD2. The CDR3 runs 15 residues. V was clipped by 6 bases and J by 0 bases; unmatched bases: 8. Per germline, CDR1 MNHEY and CDR2 SVGAGI. The CDR3 protein is CASRPVGRGSYEQYF. DNA of the CDR3: TGTGCCAGCAGGCCCGTGGGGAGGGGCTCCTACGAGCAGTACTTC.

The chain uses TRBV4-3 and TRBJ1-2; possibly TRBD1 for D (5 bases). Germline CDR1 reads LGHNA; CDR2 reads YSLEER. CDR3 length equals 14 residues. V was pared by 0 bases and J by 4 bases, with 9 bases between. The CDR3 nucleotides are TGCGCCAGCAGCCAAGATGAGGGACTCTATGGCTACACCTTC. Protein sequence: CASSQDEGLYGYTF.

CDR3 DNA sequence: TGTGCCAGCAGCTCCCCGACTAGCGGGCCACGTAGGTTCTTC. Protein sequence: CASSSPTSGPRRFF. The chain joins TRBV7-2 to TRBJ2-1; TRBD2 matches 10 bases. V lost 4 bases, J lost 15 bases, and 12 bases stayed unmatched. Germline CDR1 reads SGHTA; CDR2 reads FQGNSA. The CDR3 loop spans 14 amino acids.

This chain connects TRBV19 to TRBJ1-5, with TRBD1 identical over 7 bases. Germline CDR1 LNHDA, CDR2 SQIVND (reference sequence). This CDR3 is 14 amino acids long. With 5 bases clipped from V and 7 bases from J, the junction kept 8 bases outside the gene matches. The CDR3 DNA reads as TGTGCCAGTAGTCTACAGGGGTTTGGACAGCCCCAGCATTTT. Translated, it gives CASSLQGFGQPQHF.

The chain joins TRBV15 to TRBJ1-3, with 10 bases lining up with TRBD1. The V segment lost 3 bases and the J segment 2 bases; nucleotides outside the gene matches: 1. This CDR3 spans 15 amino acids. Germline V gives CDR1 LNHNV, CDR2 YYDKDF (reference sequence). Here the CDR3 reads CATSRDRGAGNTIYF. CDR3 nucleotide sequence: TGTGCCACCAGCAGGGACAGGGGGGCTGGAAACACCATATATTTT.

The chain employs TRBV5-1 and TRBJ2-7; TRBD1 aligns across 8 bases. The CDR3 is 14 amino acids. V lost 4 bases, J lost 0 bases, and 3 bases stayed unmatched. CDR1 SGHRS and CDR2 YFSETQ come from the germline V gene. CDR3 nucleotides: TGCGCCAGCAGCGCAACAGGGGGCTCCTACGAGCAGTACTTC. Translated: CASSATGGSYEQYF.

This chain links TRBV27 with TRBJ1-6; D unclear. The CDR3 has 12 residues. V was shortened by 2 bases and J by 11 bases, with 7 bases between the two germline ends. In germline, CDR1 is MNHEY, CDR2 SMNVEV (reference sequence). CDR3: CASSLTGTPLHF. The CDR3 coding sequence is TGTGCCAGCAGTTTAACCGGGACACCCCTCCACTTT.

V gene TRBV19 combines with J gene TRBJ2-7; 11 positions match TRBD2. This CDR3 is 15 amino acids long. The V gene's germline CDR1 is LNHDA and CDR2 SQIVND (reference sequence). V was pared by 10 bases and J by 4 bases, with 12 bases of the junction left unmatched. CDR3 DNA sequence: TGTGCCACCACCTCCGGAACTAGCGGGGGTTACGAGCAGTACTTC. Its protein is CATTSGTSGGYEQYF.

This CDR3 is CASSKHRVDSPLHF. Here the CDR3 DNA reads TGTGCCAGCAGTAAACACAGGGTTGATTCACCCCTCCACTTT. The genes are TRBV27 and TRBJ1-6; TRBD1 is a possible D gene (6 bases). CDR1 and CDR2 (germline): MNHEY, SMNVEV (reference sequence). Trimming pared 5 bases from V and 8 bases from J, leaving 13 bases between. The CDR3 has 14 amino acids.

The chain's CDR3 is CASSPQKGLAGGYTGELFF. The CDR3 coding sequence is TGTGCCAGCAGCCCCCAAAAAGGACTAGCGGGGGGGTATACCGGGGAGCTGTTTTTT. This chain joins TRBV11-2 and TRBJ2-2; 15 bases are shared with TRBD2. The CDR3 runs 19 residues. Germline V gene lookup returns CDR1 SGHAT and CDR2 FQNNGV. V lost 5 bases, J lost 5 bases, and 12 bases stayed unmatched.

The CDR3, as DNA: TGCGCCAGCAGCCCTCATTTTGCGGGGGGCGCGAACACCGGGGAGCTGTTTTTT. This sequence encodes CASSPHFAGGANTGELFF. The rearrangement links TRBV5-1 to TRBJ2-2, with 8 bases aligning to TRBD2. Germline V CDR1 and CDR2: SGHRS, YFSETQ. Germline trimming cut 4 bases from V and 0 bases from J; bases unmatched to any gene: 11. The CDR3 runs to 18 residues.

This chain connects TRBV4-3 to TRBJ2-3; 8 bases align to TRBD2. V trimming: 3 bases; J trimming: 5 bases; junction bases outside the gene matches: 4. The CDR3 is 14 amino acids. Germline-derived CDR1 and CDR2 are LGHNA and YSLEER. The CDR3 is CASSQGGGRDTQYF. The CDR3 bases are TGCGCCAGCAGCCAGGGCGGGGGGAGAGATACGCAGTATTTT.